One and the same sample provided the 19 T cell receptor beta chains below, sequenced in a study of neoadjuvant anti-PD-1 for oral cavity cancer (dated by TCRdb to the early 2020s). This specimen's time point label, interpreted: before neoadjuvant nivolumab. Receptors were amplified or captured by the immunoSEQ multiplex PCR assay. The clones in this table, taken by TCRdb from immuneACCESS, are in-frame only. Not every clone is retained; where verified, under half of the shortfall comes from an unresolved V gene, and the cause of the rest is unknown. The sample data list 75,000 to 100,000 clones, and about 84% of these were observed just once. The ten largest clones represent over 2.5% of the sample. The source was PBMCs, collected before nivolumab (anti-PD-1) treatment. The receptors derive from a person between 40 and 85 years old with oral cavity squamous cell carcinoma.

The V gene is TRBV6-4, the J gene TRBJ2-7; D remains unclear. Trimming removed 7 bases at V and 5 bases at J, with 6 bases between. The CDR3 spans 10 residues. Germline V CDR1 and CDR2: MRHNA, SNTAGT. The CDR3 spells CASNDDEQYF. The DNA of the CDR3 is TGTGCCAGCAATGATGACGAGCAGTACTTC.

This chain connects TRBV30 to TRBJ1-1, with no clear D. The CDR3 totals 11 residues. The V gene lost 3 bases and the J gene lost 6 bases, with 8 bases spanning the gap. Germline values: CDR1 GTSNPN, CDR2 SVGIG (reference sequence). CDR3 protein: CAWSSNSEAFF. The CDR3 DNA reads as TGTGCCTGGAGCTCTAACTCTGAAGCTTTCTTT.

This rearrangement joins TRBV12-5 to TRBJ2-5; unclear D gene. V was cut by 6 bases and J by 4 bases, with 15 bases left in between. This CDR3 has 14 residues. In germline, CDR1 is LGHNT, CDR2 FRNRAP. CDR3 protein: CASGIDPGGETQYF. The CDR3 DNA reads TGTGCTAGTGGAATTGACCCGGGTGGAGAGACCCAGTACTTC.

J is TRBJ2-3 and V is TRBV30; D uncertain. In germline, CDR1 is GTSNPN, CDR2 SVGIG (reference sequence). Trimming cost V 4 bases and J 0 bases, with 11 bases left between them. The length of the CDR3 is 14 residues. This CDR3 reads CAWKPRPSTDTQYF. CDR3 DNA sequence: TGTGCCTGGAAGCCCCGCCCGAGCACAGATACGCAGTATTTT.

This clone showed up just a few times. The rearrangement joins TRBV5-1 to TRBJ2-5, with D perhaps matching TRBD2 (5 bases). Trimming left V 4 bases short and J 1 base short, with 14 bases between. Germline V gives CDR1 SGHRS, CDR2 YFSETQ. This CDR3 region has 15 residues. The CDR3 region has the DNA TGCGCCAGCAGCCTATACGGGGAACGCCAAGAGACCCAGTACTTC. Amino acids: CASSLYGERQETQYF.

CDR3 residues: CASREVGGIYGYTF. CDR3 bases: TGTGCCAGTCGTGAGGTAGGGGGCATCTATGGCTACACCTTC. The rearrangement links TRBV19 to TRBJ1-2, with 7 nucleotides matching TRBD1. The germline V gene has CDR1 LNHDA and CDR2 SQIVND (reference sequence). The CDR3 sequence is 14 residues long. Trimming cost V 8 bases and J 4 bases; bases outside gene matches: 10.

The chain employs TRBV7-2 and TRBJ2-3; a weak D match, TRBD2 (7 bases). The CDR3 loop spans 19 amino acids. Trimming removed 5 bases at V and 2 bases at J, with 26 bases between. From germline, CDR1 is SGHTA and CDR2 FQGNSA. CDR3 region: CASSGQLISTGGATDTQYF. CDR3 sequence (DNA): TGTGCCAGCAGCGGACAGCTTATATCAACGGGAGGCGCCACAGATACGCAGTATTTT.

V usage is TRBV2 and J usage is TRBJ1-2; tentatively, D is TRBD1 (5 bases). The CDR3 totals 16 residues. The V end was cut by 7 bases, the J end by 5 bases, with 23 bases between. Germline CDR1 is SNHLY and CDR2 is FYNNEI. CDR3 loop: CASISWALTESYGYTF. In DNA, the CDR3 is TGTGCCAGCATCTCATGGGCTTTGACAGAGTCTTATGGCTACACCTTC.

The chain combines TRBV9 with TRBJ1-1; D call uncertain. Germline V gene data show CDR1 as SGDLS and CDR2 as YYNGEE. Trimming took 0 bases from V and 4 from J, leaving 10 bases between them. CDR3 length: 14 residues. As DNA, the CDR3 is TGTGCCAGCAGCGTAGCCTTGGTAGGCACTGAAGCTTTCTTT. Translated: CASSVALVGTEAFF. The full variable domain, rest sourced from reference TRBV9 and TRBJ1-1, is DSGVTQTPKHLITATGQRVTLRCSPRSGDLSVYWYQQSLDQGLQFLIQYYNGEERAKGNILERFSAQQFPDLHSELNLSSLELGDSALYFCASSVALVGTEAFFGQGTRLTVV.

The chain couples TRBV29-1 to TRBJ2-7, with TRBD2 matching 13 bases. The germline V gene has CDR1 SQVTM and CDR2 ANQGSEA. Trimming removed 6 bases from V and 8 bases from J; junction bases left unmatched: 10. The CDR3 contains 14 residues. CDR3 residues: CSVTRLAGGSQQYF. The CDR3 DNA is TGCAGCGTCACCCGACTAGCGGGAGGCTCTCAGCAGTACTTC.

The chain recombines TRBV30 with TRBJ2-1; 12 nucleotides agree with TRBD2. The V gene end was trimmed by 5 bases and the J gene end by 5 bases; junction bases not matched to a gene: 4. CDR3 length equals 14 residues. The germline gives CDR1 GTSNPN, CDR2 SVGIG (reference sequence). Here the CDR3 reads CAWDLAGGNNEQFF. As DNA, the CDR3 is TGTGCCTGGGATCTAGCGGGAGGGAACAATGAGCAGTTCTTC.

This chain uses TRBV2 with TRBJ2-7; D is uncertain. With 1 base removed from V and 3 bases from J, the gap between germline ends came to 7 bases. The CDR3 is 13 residues long. Per the germline V gene, CDR1 is SNHLY and CDR2 is FYNNEI. The CDR3 DNA sequence: TGTGCCAGCAGTGAAGTCCCCGACTACGAGCAGTACTTC. It codes for CASSEVPDYEQYF.

This clone was picked up a small number of times. This chain links TRBV5-1 with TRBJ2-1; D perhaps matches TRBD2 (5 bases). The germline CDR1 and CDR2 sequences are SGHRS and YFSETQ. The CDR3 runs 15 residues. Trimming cost V 3 bases and J 2 bases, with 12 bases left between them. CDR3: CASSSNLGAYNEQFF. CDR3 bases: TGCGCCAGCAGCTCCAACCTCGGGGCCTACAATGAGCAGTTCTTC.

V usage is TRBV5-1 and J usage is TRBJ1-2, with 9 bases fitting TRBD1. Germline V CDR1 and CDR2: SGHRS, YFSETQ. CDR3 length: 14 amino acids. The V gene end was trimmed by 4 bases and the J gene end by 6 bases; junction bases not matched to a gene: 7. The CDR3 protein is CASSEGQGFDGYTF. Here the CDR3 DNA reads TGCGCCAGCAGCGAGGGACAGGGTTTCGATGGCTACACCTTC.

The CDR3 DNA reads TGTGCCAGCAGTACAACTGGGCACACTGAAGCTTTCTTT. It specifies CASSTTGHTEAFF. This chain links TRBV6-6 with TRBJ1-1; D is undetermined. Germline lookup yields CDR1 MNHNY and CDR2 SVGAGI (reference sequence). This CDR3 region has 13 residues. V lost 5 bases to trimming and J lost 3 bases, with 10 bases between them.

The V gene is TRBV5-1, the J gene TRBJ1-4; 9 positions agree with TRBD1. CDR1 and CDR2 (germline): SGHRS, YFSETQ. The junction had 9 bases not matched to a gene; V was cut back by 4 bases and J by 11 bases. The CDR3 sequence is 14 residues long. The CDR3 DNA follows: TGCGCCAGCAGCCCCGGGACAGGGTCGTGGAAACTGTTTTTT. Protein: CASSPGTGSWKLFF.

V gene TRBV20-1 combines with J gene TRBJ1-2; D is unclear. Germline CDR1 DFQATT, CDR2 SNEGSKA (reference sequence). This CDR3 has 11 amino acids. V dropped 5 bases and J dropped 8 bases, with 12 bases sitting between them. CDR3 DNA: TGCAGTGCTCCACCTGTGGGGGGCTACACCTTC. Protein product: CSAPPVGGYTF.

V gene TRBV5-1 combines with J gene TRBJ2-3, with TRBD2 matching over 12 bases. Germline V CDR1 and CDR2: SGHRS, YFSETQ. This CDR3 region has 18 residues. V was pared by 6 bases and J by 1 base, with 12 bases of the junction left unmatched. CDR3 nucleotide sequence: TGCGCCAGCAAGAGGACCTGGACTAGCGGGGCGGGCACAGATACGCAGTATTTT. This gives the protein CASKRTWTSGAGTDTQYF.

V usage is TRBV2 and J usage is TRBJ2-5, with 8 bases lining up with TRBD1. The J segment lost 2 bases and the V segment lost 5 bases, leaving 4 bases of the junction unmatched. Germline V gene sequence: CDR1 SNHLY, CDR2 FYNNEI. The CDR3 sequence is 14 residues long. The CDR3 loop reads CASSSQGVQETQYF. CDR3 DNA: TGTGCCAGCAGTTCACAGGGGGTACAAGAGACCCAGTACTTC.